This TCR beta chain is from a study of T cells in Graves' hyperthyroidism and ophthalmopathy. Points from the study as a whole: Before onset, by a median of approximately 6.2 months, the model predicted ophthalmopathy. Most thyroid clonotypes that were expanded above 0.001 also turned up in blood.

Germline loops: CDR1 MGHRA, CDR2 YSYEKL. This CDR3 is 15 amino acids long. Thyroid ultrasound, orbital computed tomography, clinical symptoms, and serum thyroxine and TRAb underpinned diagnoses. The investigators amplified TCR beta CDR3 regions from RNA transcripts. The HTBI primer set was used in a first-round RT-PCR of the TCR CDR3. TCRdb re-called the multiplex PCR reads through MiXCR, storing one row per CDR3 protein. The sample lists roughly 500,000 distinct CDR3 sequences, 46% occurring once. Regarding this clonotype: Its antigen is unknown. One end of the junction is discordant with germline, which a read error may explain.

The rearrangement links TRBV4-1 to TRBJ2-7; D may be TRBD1 (5 bases). Sample: peripheral blood or thyroid tissue (not recorded which). The origin of this receptor is an adult woman with Graves' disease, either hyperthyroidism or ophthalmopathy (not recorded which). The CDR3 is CASSHQTESSYERYF. As DNA, the CDR3 is TGCGCCAGCAGCCACCAGACAGAGAGCTCCTACGAGCGGTACTTC.